One sample yielded the 6 T cell receptor beta chains listed below, sequenced in a study of radiation and T cells in renal cell carcinoma. Sequenced by immunoSEQ multiplex PCR; TCRdb stores in-frame clones only, minus some. The top ten hold 12% of the sample, which has about 130,000 clones, approximately 91% seen once. Noted time point: baseline pretreatment blood. The treatment was: 15 Gy SBRT to primary tumor, nephrectomy 4 weeks later. The sequences come from blood, collected from a patient whose treatment included radiotherapy and nephrectomy. The source is a woman in her fifties or sixties with renal cell carcinoma.

The gene calls are TRBV9 and TRBJ1-2, with D possibly matching TRBD1 (5 bases). With 3 bases removed from V and 9 bases from J, the gap between germline ends came to 18 bases. CDR1 is SGDLS, CDR2 YYNGEE, per germline. This CDR3 is 14 amino acids long. The CDR3 DNA reads TGTGCCAGCAGCGCCCGAGATGACGGGGACCGCTACACCTTC. Amino acids: CASSARDDGDRYTF. The full variable domain, completed using reference TRBV9 and TRBJ1-2, is DSGVTQTPKHLITATGQRVTLRCSPRSGDLSVYWYQQSLDQGLQFLIQYYNGEERAKGNILERFSAQQFPDLHSELNLSSLELGDSALYFCASSARDDGDRYTFGSGTRLTVV.

The rearrangement uses TRBV19 and TRBJ2-6, with 7 bases that match TRBD1. Germline loops: CDR1 LNHDA, CDR2 SQIVND (reference sequence). V was pared by 2 bases and J by 1 base, with 17 bases of the junction left unmatched. The CDR3 totals 21 residues. The DNA for the CDR3 is TGTGCCAGTAGTATATCCCGACTGAGGGGGCCGTCGCAATCTGGGGCCAACGTCCTGACTTTC. This sequence encodes CASSISRLRGPSQSGANVLTF.

This chain links TRBV9 with TRBJ2-1; the D gene is possibly TRBD1 (5 bases). The CDR3 sequence is 12 residues long. Trimming took 3 bases from V and 12 from J, leaving 13 bases between them. Germline V CDR1 and CDR2: SGDLS, YYNGEE. The chain's CDR3 is CASSAQGDRQFF. CDR3 nucleotides: TGTGCCAGCAGCGCCCAGGGCGATCGGCAGTTCTTC.

V usage is TRBV6-6 and J usage is TRBJ2-1; 10 bases fit TRBD2. Looked up from germline, CDR1 is MNHNY and CDR2 is SVGAGI (reference sequence). The CDR3 contains 16 residues. The trim removed 4 bases at V and 0 bases at J, leaving 3 bases unmatched. The CDR3 region has the DNA TGTGCCAGCAGTTCCCTAGCGGGGGACTCCTACAATGAGCAGTTCTTC. Protein product: CASSSLAGDSYNEQFF.

With regard to this clone: Other DNA sequences in the same sample also yield this CDR3. The chain employs TRBV5-1 and TRBJ2-7; TRBD1 matches 7 bases. The ends lost 2 bases at V and 3 bases at J; junction bases unmatched: 14. CDR1 SGHRS and CDR2 YFSETQ come from the germline V gene. The CDR3 covers 17 residues. The CDR3 here is CASSLSSPGTALYEQYF. The DNA of the CDR3 is TGCGCCAGCAGCTTATCTTCGCCCGGGACAGCTCTCTACGAGCAGTACTTC.

The rearrangement uses TRBV5-1 and TRBJ2-7, with 11 bases fitting TRBD2. This CDR3 spans 17 amino acids. After removal of 0 bases from V and 0 bases from J, the junction contained 5 bases not matched to a gene. Germline V CDR1 and CDR2: SGHRS, YFSETQ. CDR3 amino acids: CASSLGLAGGSSYEQYF. CDR3 nucleotides: TGCGCCAGCAGCTTGGGGCTAGCGGGGGGCTCCTCCTACGAGCAGTACTTC. Full variable domain (missing parts from reference TRBV5-1 and TRBJ2-7): KAGVTQTPRYLIKTRGQQVTLSCSPISGHRSVSWYQQTPGQGLQFLFEYFSETQRNKGNFPGRFSGRQFSNSRSEMNVSTLELGDSALYLCASSLGLAGGSSYEQYFGPGTRLTVT.